This TCR beta chain was captured by sequencing in a study of blood T cell repertoires in COVID-19. At the level of the study: COVID-19 samples, acute and convalescent, were from the United States, Italy and Spain. In each case, the material was cDNA or gDNA derived from T cells, B-cell-depleted T cells, or PBMCs.

Per germline, CDR1 MGHRA and CDR2 YSYEKL. The CDR3 has 14 residues. J gave up 5 bases and V 4 bases, and 5 bases lay outside the gene matches. Method: immunoSEQ multiplex PCR; TCRdb's copy keeps in-frame clones and lacks some. The data show tens of thousands of clones, about 74% seen once. The clonotype was recovered from a woman of 80 years or more with acute or convalescent COVID-19. The V call is TRBV4-1, the J call TRBJ2-5, with 9 bases lining up with TRBD1. The specimen was peripheral blood. The CDR3 bases are TGCGCCAGCAGCCGGGACAGGGTGGGGGAGACCCAGTACTTC. Translating gives CASSRDRVGETQYF.